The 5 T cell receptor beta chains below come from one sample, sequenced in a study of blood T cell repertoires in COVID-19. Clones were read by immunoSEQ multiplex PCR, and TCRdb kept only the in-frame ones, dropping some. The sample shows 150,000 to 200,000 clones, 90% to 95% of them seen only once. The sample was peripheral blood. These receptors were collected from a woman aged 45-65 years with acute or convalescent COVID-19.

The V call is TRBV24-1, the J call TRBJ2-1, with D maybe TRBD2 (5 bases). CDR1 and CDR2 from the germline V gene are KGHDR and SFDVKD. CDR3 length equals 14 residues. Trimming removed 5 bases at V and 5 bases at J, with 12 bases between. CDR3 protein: CATSGPAGHNEQFF. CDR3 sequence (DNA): TGTGCCACCAGTGGCCCCGCGGGCCACAATGAGCAGTTCTTC.

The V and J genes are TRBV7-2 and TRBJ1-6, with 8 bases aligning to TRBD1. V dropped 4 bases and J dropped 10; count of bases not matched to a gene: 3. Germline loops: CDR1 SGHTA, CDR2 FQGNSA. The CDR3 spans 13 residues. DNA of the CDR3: TGTGCCAGCAGCTCAGGGGGCTGGTCACCCCTCCACTTT. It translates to CASSSGGWSPLHF.

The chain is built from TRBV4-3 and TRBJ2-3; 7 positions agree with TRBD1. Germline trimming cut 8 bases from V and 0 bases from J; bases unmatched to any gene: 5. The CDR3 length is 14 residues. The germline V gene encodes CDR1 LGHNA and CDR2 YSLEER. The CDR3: CASAGGTSTDTQYF. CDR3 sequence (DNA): TGCGCCAGCGCAGGGGGAACTAGCACAGATACGCAGTATTTT.

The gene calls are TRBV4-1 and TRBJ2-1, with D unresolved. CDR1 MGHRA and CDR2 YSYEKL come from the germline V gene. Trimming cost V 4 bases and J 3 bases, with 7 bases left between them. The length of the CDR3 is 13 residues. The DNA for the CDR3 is TGCGCCAGCAGCCCTAACTACTACAATGAGCAGTTCTTC. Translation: CASSPNYYNEQFF.

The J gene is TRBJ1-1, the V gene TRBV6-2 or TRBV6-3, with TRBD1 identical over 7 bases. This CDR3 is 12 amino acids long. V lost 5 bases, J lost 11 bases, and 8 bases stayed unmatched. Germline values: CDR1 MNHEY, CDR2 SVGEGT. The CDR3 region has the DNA TGTGCCAGCAGTATCGACAGGGTGTCTGCTTTCTTT. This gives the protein CASSIDRVSAFF.